This entry is about one T cell receptor beta chain. The target antigen is unknown. The authors produced TCR alpha and TCR beta cDNA libraries with sample barcodes and UMIs by 5'RACE using constant-segment primers. Using its own MiXCR run on the 5' RACE reads, TCRdb lists one record per CDR3 protein. The table shows about 440,000 distinct CDR3 sequences, with about 19% occurring only once. This entry belongs to a study of T-cell memory formation after mild COVID-19. Study-wide findings and caveats: Mostly located in CM and EM were contracting CD4+ clones, with contracting CD8+ clones located in EMRA. The appearance of some responding clones in pre-infection memory suggested that cross-reactive memory joined.

CDR1 is SGHTA and CDR2 is FQGNSA in the germline V gene. Trimming at V came to 4 bases and at J to 7 bases, leaving 15 bases not matched to a gene. This CDR3 contains 16 residues. V usage is TRBV7-2 and J usage is TRBJ2-7, with 8 bases matching TRBD2. The receptor comes from an adult woman who had mild COVID-19 (a few samples of this study predate the infection). Cell type and time point are not known. The material sequenced was PBMCs or a T cell subset sorted from them (not recorded which). The CDR3 nucleotides read TGTGCCAGCAGCTCAGGGCTACTAGCGGAGCCGTGGGAGCAGTACTTC. Protein product: CASSSGLLAEPWEQYF.